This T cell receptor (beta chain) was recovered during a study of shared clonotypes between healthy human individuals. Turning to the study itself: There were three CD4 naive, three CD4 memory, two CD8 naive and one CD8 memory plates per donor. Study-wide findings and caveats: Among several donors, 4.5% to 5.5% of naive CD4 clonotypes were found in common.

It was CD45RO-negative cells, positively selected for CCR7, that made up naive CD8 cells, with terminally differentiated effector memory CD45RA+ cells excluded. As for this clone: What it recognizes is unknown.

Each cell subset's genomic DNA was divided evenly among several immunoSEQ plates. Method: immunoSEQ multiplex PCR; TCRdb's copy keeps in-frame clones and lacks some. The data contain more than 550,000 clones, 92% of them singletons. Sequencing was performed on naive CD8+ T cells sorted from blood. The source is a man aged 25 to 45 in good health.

The CDR3 loop is CASSEGTGAYNEQFF. The CDR3 DNA reads TGCGCCAGCAGTGAAGGGACAGGGGCCTACAATGAGCAGTTCTTC. The chain recombines TRBV10-1 with TRBJ2-1; 10 bases are shared with TRBD1. The CDR3 is 15 residues long. Germline loops: CDR1 WNHNN, CDR2 SYGVQD (reference sequence). V lost 3 bases, J lost 2 bases, and 1 base stayed unmatched.